This is a list of T cell receptor beta chains from one sample in a study of blood T cell repertoires in COVID-19. The method was immunoSEQ multiplex PCR; TCRdb's version includes in-frame clones alone and lacks a portion of them. The data show 81,000 or so clones, with 75% to 90% seen just once and around 13% held by the top ten. Sequencing was carried out using peripheral blood. All receptors derive from a human donor in a cohort sampled during active COVID-19. Both conserved end residues are part of each CDR3.

j_gene,v_gene,CDR3aa
TRBJ2-2,TRBV9,CASSPRQNPNTGELFF
TRBJ2-1,TRBV7-9,CASSPLRERNEQFF
TRBJ2-2,TRBV9,CASSDRTSGGGELFF
TRBJ2-7,TRBV7-7,CASSSGYWSSYEQYF
TRBJ1-5,TRBV4-1,CASSQGRSNQPQHF
TRBJ1-2,TRBV7-2,CASSSRQGGGYTF
TRBJ1-4,TRBV27,CASSRGVGFEKLFF
TRBJ2-5,TRBV19,CASSIRDRPQETQYF
TRBJ2-1,TRBV5-4,CASSLVDRANEQFF
TRBJ2-2,TRBV6-5,CASSYGGTGELFF
TRBJ2-5,TRBV11-1,CASSRGAQETQYF
TRBJ2-2,TRBV7-8,CAEGDSNTGELFF
TRBJ1-5,TRBV3-1/TRBV3-2,CASSQGTGDLDNQPQHF
TRBJ1-6,TRBV18,CASSPGRGLAEFGSPLHF
TRBJ2-1,TRBV15,CATSRPGTGGPNEQFF
TRBJ1-6,TRBV6-1,CASSELTGANSPLHF
TRBJ2-7,TRBV21-1,CASSIQGQGYEQYF
TRBJ2-1,TRBV15,CATSTLGRPEYNEQFF
TRBJ2-1,TRBV5-1,CASSPRRGAYNEQFF
TRBJ1-1,TRBV27,CASSVFGVNTEAFF
TRBJ2-2,TRBV11-2,CASSLVSPRLAGELFF
TRBJ2-5,TRBV5-1,CASSPGQIQETQYF
TRBJ1-6,TRBV21-1,CASSKDRAGLAKSSYNSPLHF
TRBJ2-1,TRBV5-1,CASSLGQEYNEQFF
TRBJ1-5,TRBV19,CASSIWTGDQPQHF
TRBJ1-5,TRBV19,CASSIDAGGYQPQHF
TRBJ2-1,TRBV6-4,CASSRDRGNYEQFF
TRBJ2-7,TRBV28,CASSSPGFRAHEQYF
TRBJ2-3,TRBV14,CASSLRGPNPGADTQYF
TRBJ1-6,TRBV18,CASSPGQGPPFHF
TRBJ1-6,TRBV3-1/TRBV3-2,CASSPQGSSYNSPLHF
TRBJ2-1,TRBV19,CASSWRGGQYNEQFF
TRBJ1-1,TRBV9,CASSVARRAGEAFF
TRBJ2-1,TRBV5-8,CASSLGLAGRNEQFF
TRBJ2-3,TRBV6-1,CASSQEWDRVGDTQYF
TRBJ2-3,TRBV10-3,CAISAHPGGTDTQYF
TRBJ1-1,TRBV14,CASSPMGTGPNTEAFF
TRBJ2-5,TRBV28,CASSSVGTGRETQYF
TRBJ1-2,TRBV5-6,CASSSRPGQIYGYTF
TRBJ2-7,TRBV6-2/TRBV6-3,CASSRGDEQYF
TRBJ2-3,TRBV5-1,CASSNTGPTTDTQYF
TRBJ1-4,TRBV27,CASSLMMGSGREKLFF
TRBJ2-7,TRBV5-6,CASRLISGGSYEQYF
TRBJ2-2,TRBV7-9,CASSLFGTLAGELFF
TRBJ1-1,TRBV14,CASSQVRTVNTEAFF
TRBJ2-2,TRBV30,CAWNAGTSVYTGELFF
TRBJ1-5,TRBV18,CASSPGTGQQPQHF
TRBJ2-5,TRBV6-5,CASRTPGGAGETQYF
TRBJ1-3,TRBV19,CASSKGTGTGAGNTIYF
TRBJ2-5,TRBV5-1,CASSLARTSTQETQYF
TRBJ1-1,TRBV6-2/TRBV6-3,CASSPHVTPRGFF
TRBJ2-7,TRBV5-4,CASSLGPPYEQYF
TRBJ2-3,TRBV7-2,CASSLGPGDTQYF
TRBJ2-7,TRBV5-4,CASSSRPKGDEQYF
TRBJ2-3,TRBV11-2,CASSSGAGGLIGTQYF
TRBJ2-2,TRBV24-1,CATSERTLNTGELFF
TRBJ2-7,TRBV6-6,CASSFGTVYEQYF
TRBJ1-1,TRBV11-2,CASSRLNTEAFF
TRBJ2-7,TRBV19,CASSIRGNEQYF